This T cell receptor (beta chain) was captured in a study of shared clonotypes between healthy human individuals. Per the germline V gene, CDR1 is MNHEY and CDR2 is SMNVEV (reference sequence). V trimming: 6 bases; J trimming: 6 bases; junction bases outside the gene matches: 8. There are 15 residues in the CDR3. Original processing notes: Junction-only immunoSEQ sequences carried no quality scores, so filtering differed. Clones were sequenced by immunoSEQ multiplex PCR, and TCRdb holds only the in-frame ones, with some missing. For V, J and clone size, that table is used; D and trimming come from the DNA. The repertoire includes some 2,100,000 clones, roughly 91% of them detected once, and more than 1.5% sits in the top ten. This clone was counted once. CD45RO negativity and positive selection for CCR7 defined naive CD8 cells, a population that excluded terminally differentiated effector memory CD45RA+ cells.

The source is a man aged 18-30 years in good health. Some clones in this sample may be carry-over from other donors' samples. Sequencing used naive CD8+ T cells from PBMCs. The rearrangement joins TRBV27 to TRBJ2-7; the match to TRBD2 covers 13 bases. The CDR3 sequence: CASSHRLAGGSEQYF. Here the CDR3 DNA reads TGTGCCAGCAGCCACCGACTAGCGGGAGGTAGCGAGCAGTACTTC.